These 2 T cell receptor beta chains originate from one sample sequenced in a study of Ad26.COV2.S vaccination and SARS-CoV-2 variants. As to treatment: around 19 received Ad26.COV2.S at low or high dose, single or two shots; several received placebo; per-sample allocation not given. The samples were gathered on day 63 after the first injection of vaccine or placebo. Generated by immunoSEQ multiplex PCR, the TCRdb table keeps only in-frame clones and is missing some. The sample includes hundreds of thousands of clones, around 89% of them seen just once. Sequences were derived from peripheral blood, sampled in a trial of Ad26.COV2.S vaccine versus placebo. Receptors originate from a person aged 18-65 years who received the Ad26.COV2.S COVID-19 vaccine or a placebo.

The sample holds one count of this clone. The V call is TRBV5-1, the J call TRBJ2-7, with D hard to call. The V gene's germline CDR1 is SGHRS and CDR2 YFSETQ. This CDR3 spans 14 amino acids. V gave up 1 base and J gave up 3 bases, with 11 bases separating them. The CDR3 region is CASSLTSAYYEQYF. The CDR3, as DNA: TGCGCCAGCAGCTTGACGTCAGCCTACTACGAGCAGTACTTC.

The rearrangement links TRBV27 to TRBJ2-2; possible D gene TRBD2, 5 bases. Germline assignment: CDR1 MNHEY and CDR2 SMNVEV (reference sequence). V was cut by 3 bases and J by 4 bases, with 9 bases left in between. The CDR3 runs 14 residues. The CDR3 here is CASSFRGFTGELFF. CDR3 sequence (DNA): TGTGCCAGCAGTTTTCGAGGGTTCACCGGGGAGCTGTTTTTT.